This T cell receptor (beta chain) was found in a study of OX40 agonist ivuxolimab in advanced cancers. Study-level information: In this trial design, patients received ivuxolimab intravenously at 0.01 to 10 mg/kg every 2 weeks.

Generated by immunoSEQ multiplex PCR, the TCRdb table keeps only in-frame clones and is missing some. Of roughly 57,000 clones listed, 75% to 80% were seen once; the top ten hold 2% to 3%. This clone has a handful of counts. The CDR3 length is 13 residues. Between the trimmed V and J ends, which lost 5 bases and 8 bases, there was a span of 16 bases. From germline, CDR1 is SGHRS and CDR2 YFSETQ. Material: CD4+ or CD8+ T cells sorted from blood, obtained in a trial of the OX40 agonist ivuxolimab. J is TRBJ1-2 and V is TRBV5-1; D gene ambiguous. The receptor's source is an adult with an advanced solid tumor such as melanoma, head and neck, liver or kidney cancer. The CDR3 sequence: CASSYDGVGGYTF. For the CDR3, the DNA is TGCGCCAGCAGTTATGACGGGGTGGGCGGCTACACCTTC.